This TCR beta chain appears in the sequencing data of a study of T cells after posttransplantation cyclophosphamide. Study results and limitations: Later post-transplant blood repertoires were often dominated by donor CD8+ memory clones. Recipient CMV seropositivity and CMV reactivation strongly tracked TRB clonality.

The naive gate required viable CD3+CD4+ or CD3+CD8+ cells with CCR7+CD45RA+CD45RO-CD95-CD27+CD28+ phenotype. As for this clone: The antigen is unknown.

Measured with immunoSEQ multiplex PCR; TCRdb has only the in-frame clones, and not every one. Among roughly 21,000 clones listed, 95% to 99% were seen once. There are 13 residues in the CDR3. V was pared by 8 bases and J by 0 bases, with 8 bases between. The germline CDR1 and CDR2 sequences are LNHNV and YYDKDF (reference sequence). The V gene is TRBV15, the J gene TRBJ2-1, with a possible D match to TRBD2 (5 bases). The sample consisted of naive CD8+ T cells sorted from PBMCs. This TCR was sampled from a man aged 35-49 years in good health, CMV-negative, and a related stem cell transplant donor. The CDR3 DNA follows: TGTGCCACCTCTGACTACTCCTACAATGAGCAGTTCTTC. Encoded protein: CATSDYSYNEQFF.